The clone carrying this TCR beta chain was recorded once. Its antigen remains unidentified. At one of its ends the junction is not consistent with the germline gene, which may arise from a read error. This entry comes from a study of blood T cells in healthy people across ages. Through a sample-barcoded 5' primer and a J-beta primer mix, a second PCR was run for roughly 7 to 12 cycles. MiXCR, applied by TCRdb to the 5' RACE reads, yields one record per CDR3 protein. Of 350,000 to 450,000 distinct CDR3 sequences in the sample, roughly half were seen once. The study, taken as a whole, reports: Per million T cells, TCR beta diversity dropped roughly linearly as age increased. There were more naive CD4+ cells and higher diversity in long-lived donors than in aged donors. Strongly correlated with naive T cell percentage was TCR beta diversity.

Germline loops: CDR1 MNHEY, CDR2 SVGEGT. The CDR3 loop spans 14 amino acids. Material for sequencing was blood. The rearrangement links TRBV6-2 or TRBV6-3 to TRBJ2-7; D is possibly TRBD1 or TRBD2 (5 bases each). The origin of this receptor is a man aged 55 to 70 in good health. The CDR3 loop is CAGSRDQTRDEQYF. The CDR3 DNA follows: TGTGCCGGCAGCCGGGACCAGACAAGGGACGAGCAGTACTTC.